The rows below give T cell receptor beta chains drawn from one sample of a study. One entry per CDR3 protein, called by TCRdb with MiXCR from the 5' RACE reads. This table has 55,000 to 70,000 distinct CDR3 sequences, 25% to 30% appearing once. Material for sequencing was tumor-infiltrating memory CD4+ T cells sorted from the breast tumor. Receptors originate from a female donor with breast cancer. CDR3s include the opening cysteine and the closing phenylalanine or tryptophan. Fields, in order: D gene, J gene, clone size, V gene, CDR3 protein, CDR3 DNA. The D gene is left open where the match is weak. Part of the rows lack a size; the others show once, few, many or a class for expanded clones.

>NA|TRBJ2-3|few|TRBV9
CASSPGASDTDTQYF
TGTGCCAGCAGCCCTGGGGCTAGCGACACAGATACGCAGTATTTT
>TRBD2|TRBJ2-7|NA|TRBV12-3/TRBV12-4
CASSFSAGGNEQYF
TGTGCCAGCAGTTTCTCAGCGGGGGGGAACGAGCAGTACTTC
>NA|TRBJ2-7|NA|TRBV20-1
CSARDFGGAGEQYF
TGCAGTGCTAGAGATTTTGGAGGGGCAGGGGAGCAGTACTTC
>NA|TRBJ2-1|few|TRBV7-3
CASGVGDEQFF
TGTGCCTCCGGAGTCGGCGATGAGCAGTTCTTC
>TRBD2|TRBJ2-2|many|TRBV20-1
CSARTSGNTGELFF
TGCAGTGCTAGAACTAGCGGGAACACCGGGGAGCTGTTTTTT
>TRBD2|TRBJ2-7|many|TRBV7-2
CASSFSLAGHEQYF
TGTGCCAGCAGCTTTTCCCTAGCGGGGCACGAGCAGTACTTC
>TRBD1|TRBJ1-1|few|TRBV5-1
CATRRTGVRSTEAFF
TGCGCCACCCGGAGGACAGGGGTACGTTCCACTGAAGCTTTCTTT
>TRBD2|TRBJ2-5|many|TRBV6-2/TRBV6-3
CASSKPTSGLQETQYF
TGTGCCAGCAGTAAGCCGACTAGCGGGCTCCAAGAGACCCAGTACTTC
>NA|TRBJ2-3|medium-sized|TRBV29-1
CSVEDTATSTDTQYF
TGCAGCGTTGAAGATACGGCGACTAGCACAGATACGCAGTATTTT
>TRBD1|TRBJ1-1|NA|TRBV4-3
CASSPTGGAWDTEAFF
TGCGCCAGCAGCCCAACAGGGGGCGCATGGGACACTGAAGCTTTCTTT